One sample yielded the 21 T cell receptor beta chains listed below, sequenced in a study of identical twins (dated by TCRdb to about 2016). The library was obtained by 5' RACE. Sequencing was carried out with an Illumina HiSeq 2000. TCRdb handled the public reads itself, with Q25 trimming in fastp and clone calling in MiXCR, and kept productive beta chains. Identical CDR3 proteins give one entry, which carries the most common genes and DNA. In this sample the table shows 1.5 million or so distinct CDR3 sequences, 25% to 35% of which occur a single time. About 0.27% of the sample lies in the top ten. Specimen: cord blood. These TCRs come from a newborn girl in good health.

V and J are TRBV7-2 and TRBJ2-5, with 10 positions matching TRBD2. The CDR3 has 19 residues. The germline V gene has CDR1 SGHTA and CDR2 FQGNSA. Trimming cost V 0 bases and J 11 bases; bases outside gene matches: 21. This CDR3 reads CASSLAKRLAGAPYNEQYF. DNA for the CDR3: TGTGCCAGCAGCTTAGCGAAACGGCTAGCGGGAGCACCCTACAATGAGCAGTACTTC.

This clonotype was counted between two and nine times. The chain joins TRBV7-2 to TRBJ2-3, with D maybe TRBD2 (6 bases). The CDR3 length is 16 residues. The V gene's germline CDR1 is SGHTA and CDR2 FQGNSA. Trimming removed 4 bases from V and 10 bases from J, with 24 bases in between. The CDR3 reads CASSSVGTLAQTPQYF. In DNA form, the CDR3 reads TGTGCCAGCAGCTCCGTAGGGACTCTAGCACAGACTCCGCAGTATTTT.

A few counts support this clonotype. The gene calls are TRBV7-2 and TRBJ2-7; 7 positions agree with TRBD2. The CDR3 has 14 residues. The junction had 8 bases not matched to a gene; V was cut back by 4 bases and J by 5 bases. Germline CDR1 and CDR2: SGHTA and FQGNSA. CDR3 protein: CASSYRTRTHEQYF. The CDR3 DNA reads TGTGCCAGCAGCTATAGGACTAGGACCCACGAGCAGTACTTC.

The chain couples TRBV5-5 to TRBJ2-7; 11 bases are shared with TRBD2. V lost 4 bases and J lost 6; bases outside the gene matches: 9. The germline V gene encodes CDR1 SGHKS and CDR2 YYEKEE (reference sequence). CDR3 length: 15 residues. CDR3: CASSPTTSGSTEQYF. DNA for the CDR3: TGTGCCAGCAGCCCAACAACTAGCGGGAGCACCGAGCAGTACTTC.

This clonotype occurred a few times. The chain uses TRBV7-2 and TRBJ2-7; D is unclear. Germline V gene lookup returns CDR1 SGHTA and CDR2 FQGNSA. Deletions cut 4 bases from V and 3 bases from J, with 10 bases between. This CDR3 region has 13 residues. CDR3 residues: CASSYLYLYEQYF. The DNA for the CDR3 is TGTGCCAGCAGCTATTTGTACCTCTACGAGCAGTACTTC.

V is TRBV5-1 and J is TRBJ2-4; D may be TRBD1 (7 bases). Trimming shortened V by 1 base and J by 7 bases, and 18 bases separated the two germline ends. The CDR3 totals 16 residues. In germline, CDR1 is SGHRS, CDR2 YFSETQ. This CDR3 is CASSLSGGTIRNIQYF. The DNA for the CDR3 is TGCGCCAGCAGCTTGTCAGGGGGGACAATCCGTAACATTCAGTACTTC.

This clonotype has only a few counts. The chain is built from TRBV15 and TRBJ1-2; 10 nucleotides agree with TRBD1. This CDR3 comprises 15 residues. V shed 5 bases and J 3 bases; nucleotides not matched to a gene: 6. Germline loops: CDR1 LNHNV, CDR2 YYDKDF (reference sequence). The CDR3 DNA reads TGTGCCACCAGCGTAGGGACAGGGGTTTACTATGGCTACACCTTC. It specifies CATSVGTGVYYGYTF.

With regard to this clonotype: At one boundary the junction diverges from the germline segment, which might be a read error. The J gene is TRBJ1-4, the V gene TRBV20-1, with D maybe TRBD1 (5 bases). CDR1 DFQATT and CDR2 SNEGSKA come from the germline V gene (reference sequence). There are 13 residues in the CDR3. The CDR3 is CSPRQTPNEKLFF. CDR3 nucleotide sequence: TGCAGTCCTAGACAGACTCCTAATGAAAAACTGTTTTTT.

This clonotype was detected a few times. The rearrangement joins TRBV25-1 to TRBJ2-7, with 7 bases that match TRBD2. The V segment lost 1 base and the J segment 5 bases; nucleotides outside the gene matches: 11. From germline, CDR1 is MGHDK and CDR2 SYGVNS. CDR3 length equals 16 residues. CDR3 nucleotide sequence: TGTGCCAGCAGTGAATTGGGGGGGTTAGTCGCCCACGAGCAGTACTTC. Its protein product is CASSELGGLVAHEQYF.

V usage is TRBV9 and J usage is TRBJ2-7; D tentatively reads TRBD1 or TRBD2 (5 bases each). The V gene lost 4 bases and the J gene lost 4 bases, with 15 bases spanning the gap. The germline CDR1 and CDR2 sequences are SGDLS and YYNGEE. The CDR3 extends over 14 amino acids. In DNA form, the CDR3 reads TGTGCCAGCAGCCGAACCGGGGCAGCATACGAGCAGTACTTC. Protein sequence: CASSRTGAAYEQYF.

Comments on this clonotype: The junction and the germline gene differ at one end; a read error may be behind it. The rearrangement links TRBV20-1 to TRBJ2-2, with D possibly TRBD2 on 5 matching bases. Germline CDR1 reads DFQATT; CDR2 reads SNEGSKA (reference sequence). This CDR3 region has 14 residues. The CDR3 protein is CSTREISNTGELFF. The CDR3 coding sequence is TGCAGTACTAGAGAAATCTCGAACACCGGGGAGCTGTTTTTT.

In its sample, this clonotype was seen a few times. V gene TRBV12-3 or TRBV12-4 combines with J gene TRBJ1-5, with 7 bases fitting TRBD1. V lost 5 bases and J lost 6; bases outside the gene matches: 7. This CDR3 region has 14 residues. This chain's CDR3 is CASSRQGSGQPQHF. The CDR3 region has the DNA TGTGCCAGCAGTAGACAGGGCTCAGGTCAGCCCCAGCATTTT.

The J gene is TRBJ2-5, the V gene TRBV3-1; TRBD2 matches at 9 bases. Per germline, CDR1 LGHDT and CDR2 YNNKEL (reference sequence). The CDR3 is made up of 16 amino acids. After removal of 1 base from V and 3 bases from J, the junction contained 6 bases not matched to a gene. The CDR3 DNA reads as TGTGCCAGCAGCCAAGTTGGCGGGGGGGTCAAAGAGACCCAGTACTTC. Translating gives CASSQVGGGVKETQYF.

The chain links TRBV30 to TRBJ1-6; maybe TRBD1 (5 bases). Germline V gives CDR1 GTSNPN, CDR2 SVGIG (reference sequence). CDR3 length: 12 residues. V lost 4 bases, J lost 7 bases, and 8 bases lay in between. CDR3 protein: CAWTPGNSPLHF. The CDR3 DNA reads as TGTGCCTGGACTCCAGGGAATTCACCCCTCCACTTT.

This clonotype was seen only a few times. The chain is built from TRBV14 and TRBJ2-1, with 8 bases matching TRBD2. Germline CDR1 is SGHDN and CDR2 is FVKESK. V was pared by 4 bases and J by 6 bases, with 5 bases of the junction left unmatched. This CDR3 has 14 residues. CDR3 bases: TGTGCCAGCAGCCCATGGACTAGCCCCAATGAGCAGTTCTTC. It is translated as CASSPWTSPNEQFF.

The chain has TRBV6-1 and TRBJ1-6, with 8 positions matching TRBD1. V gave up 6 bases and J gave up 8 bases; unmatched junction bases: 6. Looked up from germline, CDR1 is MNHNS and CDR2 is SASEGT. The CDR3 loop spans 14 amino acids. The CDR3 loop reads CASSRDRLYSPLHF. CDR3 coding DNA: TGTGCCAGCAGCCGGGACAGGTTATATTCACCCCTCCACTTT.

Comment on this clonotype: A clone one base away is much larger, so this may be a read error. The V gene is TRBV4-2, the J gene TRBJ2-7; 9 bases are a match to TRBD2. Germline trimming cut 0 bases from V and 7 bases from J; bases unmatched to any gene: 13. The CDR3 is 17 residues long. Germline V CDR1 and CDR2: LGHNA, YNFKEQ. The CDR3 is CASSQDNLAGPYNEQYF. The CDR3 DNA sequence: TGTGCCAGCAGCCAAGATAACCTAGCGGGGCCTTACAATGAGCAGTACTTC.

The V gene is TRBV11-2, the J gene TRBJ2-5, with D perhaps TRBD2 (5 bases). The CDR3 spans 14 residues. Between the trimmed V and J ends, which lost 6 bases and 3 bases, there was a span of 14 bases. Germline-derived CDR1 and CDR2 are SGHAT and FQNNGV. For the CDR3, the DNA is TGTGCCAGCAGATCACTAGGTCCGAAAGAGACCCAGTACTTC. This translates into CASRSLGPKETQYF. The full variable domain, its missing parts supplied by reference TRBV11-2 and TRBJ2-5, is EAGVAQSPRYKIIEKRQSVAFWCNPISGHATLYWYQQILGQGPKLLIQFQNNGVVDDSQLPKDRFSAERLKGVDSTLKIQPAKLEDSAVYLCASRSLGPKETQYFGPGTRLLVL.

The V gene is TRBV4-1, the J gene TRBJ1-4, with 9 bases aligning to TRBD1. Germline trimming cut 1 base from V and 8 bases from J; bases unmatched to any gene: 2. The CDR3 is 14 residues long. Germline V CDR1 and CDR2: MGHRA, YSYEKL. CDR3 sequence (DNA): TGCGCCAGCAGCCAAGGCGGGACAGGGGAAAAACTGTTTTTT. Residues: CASSQGGTGEKLFF.

The gene calls are TRBV29-1 and TRBJ2-3, with 10 bases that match TRBD2. Germline CDR1 and CDR2: SQVTM and ANQGSEA. V lost 4 bases and J lost 4; bases outside the gene matches: 8. The CDR3 length is 15 residues. The CDR3, as DNA: TGCAGCGTTGGGGAGCGGGAGGGCCTGTCAGATACGCAGTATTTT. Translation: CSVGEREGLSDTQYF.

The chain employs TRBV28 and TRBJ2-5, with 10 bases lining up with TRBD1. From germline, CDR1 is MDHEN and CDR2 SYDVKM. J lost 4 bases, V lost 5 bases, and 4 bases had no gene match. This CDR3 contains 14 residues. The CDR3 spells CASSDRGRGETQYF. The CDR3 coding sequence is TGTGCCAGCAGTGACAGGGGGCGCGGAGAGACCCAGTACTTC.